The rows below give T cell receptor beta chains drawn from one sample of a study of T-cell reconstitution after alpha-beta-depleted transplantation in children. MiXCR, applied by TCRdb to the PCR reads, yields one record per CDR3 protein. The table shows 150,000 to 250,000 distinct CDR3 sequences, with roughly 6.3% occurring only once. Sequencing used PBMCs, obtained before TCRalphabeta/CD19-depleted stem cell transplant. These receptors originate from a girl under three years old with combined immunodeficiency, due to receive a stem cell transplant. The CDR3 runs from the conserved cysteine through the conserved F or W. A D gene is named only where the DNA matches it firmly. Clone size is not always given. Where it is, it says once, few, many or a class for expanded clones.

v_call,j_call,d_call,clone_size,cdr3_aa,cdr3_nt
TRBV28,TRBJ2-2,TRBD2,many,CASRSPKLAGETGELFF,TGTGCCAGCAGAAGCCCCAAACTAGCGGGAGAAACCGGGGAGCTGTTTTTT
TRBV6-2/TRBV6-3,TRBJ2-7,TRBD2,-,CASSYPPGLAGGSYEQYF,TGTGCCAGCAGTTACCCGCCCGGACTAGCGGGAGGGTCCTACGAGCAGTACTTC
TRBV7-9,TRBJ2-1,TRBD2,-,CASSPTSGRSYNEQFF,TGTGCCAGCAGCCCCACTAGCGGTAGATCCTACAATGAGCAGTTCTTC
TRBV6-6,TRBJ2-5,-,many,CASSYGVKETQYF,TGTGCCAGCAGTTACGGGGTAAAGGAGACCCAGTACTTC
TRBV4-2,TRBJ1-5,-,-,CASSQGQVGDNQPQHF,TGTGCCAGCAGCCAAGGTCAGGTGGGGGACAATCAGCCCCAGCATTTT
TRBV20-1,TRBJ2-7,-,many,CSARDQTGSYEQYF,TGCAGTGCTAGAGACCAGACAGGATCCTACGAGCAGTACTTC
TRBV7-9,TRBJ1-4,-,many,CASSWGATNEKLFF,TGTGCCAGCAGCTGGGGTGCAACTAATGAAAAACTGTTTTTT
TRBV15,TRBJ2-2,-,many,CATSAGTSGVGGELFF,TGTGCCACCAGCGCCGGGACATCCGGTGTCGGCGGGGAGCTGTTTTTT
TRBV27,TRBJ2-1,-,many,CASSFGARQFF,TGTGCCAGCAGTTTCGGGGCTAGGCAGTTCTTC
TRBV5-1,TRBJ2-7,-,-,CASSETRGGYEQYF,TGCGCCAGCAGCGAGACCAGAGGGGGATACGAGCAGTACTTC
TRBV5-1,TRBJ2-2,TRBD1,many,CASSPGTGASGELFF,TGCGCCAGCAGCCCCGGGACAGGGGCTAGCGGGGAGCTGTTTTTT
TRBV9,TRBJ2-7,TRBD2,many,CASSRTSGYEQYF,TGTGCCAGCAGCCGGACTAGCGGCTACGAGCAGTACTTC
TRBV7-9,TRBJ1-1,TRBD1,-,CASSPRLGQQGRTWNTEAFF,TGTGCCAGCAGCCCCCGTCTGGGGCAACAGGGGAGGACGTGGAACACTGAAGCTTTCTTT
TRBV20-1,TRBJ2-1,TRBD2,-,CSARGPRTSGQHLYYNEQFF,TGCAGTGCTAGAGGCCCCCGGACTAGCGGACAGCATCTTTACTACAATGAGCAGTTCTTC
TRBV29-1,TRBJ1-5,-,many,CSVVQGTNQPQHF,TGCAGCGTTGTACAGGGTACCAATCAGCCCCAGCATTTT
TRBV4-3,TRBJ2-3,TRBD2,many,CASSLGTAASGYTDTQYF,TGCGCCAGCAGCCTCGGAACGGCGGCTAGCGGGTACACAGATACGCAGTATTTT
TRBV29-1,TRBJ2-7,-,many,CSVVWRSSYEQYF,TGCAGCGTTGTTTGGAGGAGCTCCTACGAGCAGTACTTC
TRBV6-2/TRBV6-3,TRBJ1-6,-,many,CASSLEQRGRSPLHF,TGTGCCAGCAGTCTGGAACAGAGGGGCCGATCACCCCTCCACTTT
TRBV12-3/TRBV12-4,TRBJ2-7,-,many,CASSFTGEQYF,TGTGCCAGCAGTTTTACAGGAGAGCAGTACTTC
TRBV13,TRBJ1-2,-,many,CASSLGRGELNYGYTF,TGTGCCAGCAGCTTAGGCCGCGGGGAACTTAACTATGGCTACACCTTC
TRBV12-3/TRBV12-4,TRBJ1-2,TRBD1,many,CASSLDRGGANYGYTF,TGTGCCAGCAGTTTAGACAGGGGAGGAGCTAACTATGGCTACACCTTC
TRBV6-2/TRBV6-3,TRBJ2-2,TRBD2,many,CASSYNPGTSGNANTGELFF,TGTGCCAGCAGTTACAATCCGGGGACTAGCGGCAATGCGAACACCGGGGAGCTGTTTTTT
TRBV20-1,TRBJ2-7,-,many,CSALVGRGPSYEQYF,TGCAGTGCCCTAGTGGGGCGGGGGCCTTCCTACGAGCAGTACTTC
TRBV20-1,TRBJ2-1,TRBD1,many,CSARRQGEQFF,TGCAGTGCCCGCAGACAGGGTGAGCAGTTCTTC
TRBV14,TRBJ2-7,-,many,CASSQIRGYEQYF,TGTGCCAGCAGCCAGATCCGGGGTTACGAGCAGTACTTC
TRBV29-1,TRBJ1-1,TRBD1,many,CSSGLSGGPEAFF,TGCAGCTCTGGGCTGTCAGGGGGTCCTGAAGCTTTCTTT
TRBV29-1,TRBJ2-6,TRBD1,many,CSVENRGSGANVLTF,TGCAGCGTTGAGAACAGGGGCTCTGGGGCCAACGTCCTGACTTTC
TRBV20-1,TRBJ1-1,-,many,CSAPLILGDTEAFF,TGCAGTGCCCCTCTCATTTTGGGGGACACTGAAGCTTTCTTT
TRBV28,TRBJ2-5,-,many,CASSLPGWGERETQYF,TGTGCCAGCAGTCTTCCCGGTTGGGGAGAGCGAGAGACCCAGTACTTC